This T cell receptor (beta chain) came from a study of T cell responses to AZD1222 COVID-19 vaccine. In the study overall: Researchers grouped second doses given at about 4 or about 12 weeks into one pool. Study-wide results and caveats: Spike-specific TCRs gained breadth and depth after people received two AZD1222 doses. Among spike-specific TCRs, nearly half reportedly target unmutated variant regions. Repertoire sampling occurred only after the peak T cell response.

With 5 bases removed from V and 3 bases from J, the gap between germline ends came to 8 bases. The CDR3 has 12 residues. Germline V gene lookup returns CDR1 SNHLY and CDR2 FYNNEI. About this clone: Its antigen remains unidentified.

Measured with immunoSEQ multiplex PCR; TCRdb has only the in-frame clones, and not every one. Here the sample spans 130,000 to 150,000 clones, just over 90% being singletons. The source material was peripheral blood, sampled on day 0 of AZD1222 vaccination. The chain couples TRBV2 to TRBJ2-7, with D unresolved. This TCR came from an adult in good health. The CDR3, as DNA: TGTGCCAGCAGTAAACTCGACTACGAGCAGTACTTC. Translation: CASSKLDYEQYF.